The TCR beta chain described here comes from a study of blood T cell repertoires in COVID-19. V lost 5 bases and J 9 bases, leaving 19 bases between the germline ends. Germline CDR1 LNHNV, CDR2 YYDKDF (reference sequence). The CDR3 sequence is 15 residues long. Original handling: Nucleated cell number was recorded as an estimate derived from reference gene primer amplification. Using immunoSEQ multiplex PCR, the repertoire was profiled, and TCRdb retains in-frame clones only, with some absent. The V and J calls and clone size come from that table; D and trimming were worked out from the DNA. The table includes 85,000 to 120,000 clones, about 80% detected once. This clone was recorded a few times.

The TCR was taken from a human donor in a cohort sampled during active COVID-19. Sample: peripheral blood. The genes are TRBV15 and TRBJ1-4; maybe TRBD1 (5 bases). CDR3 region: CATSPTWGGGKKLFF. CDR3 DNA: TGTGCCACCAGCCCCACCTGGGGGGGTGGGAAAAAACTGTTTTTT. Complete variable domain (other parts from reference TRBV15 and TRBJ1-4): DAMVIQNPRYQVTQFGKPVTLSCSQTLNHNVMYWYQQKSSQAPKLLFHYYDKDFNNEADTPDNFQSRRPNTSFCFLDIRSPGLGDTAMYLCATSPTWGGGKKLFFGSGTQLSVL.